The TCR beta chain under discussion was sequenced for a study of CD8+ T cells in alopecia areata. This clone appeared once. Its antigen remains unknown. Study-wide results and limits: In lesional scalp, particularly from alopecia totalis/universalis, clonality was higher than in normal scalp.

cDNA prepared by RNA extraction and subsequent reverse transcription served as the template for sequencing. Clones were read by immunoSEQ multiplex PCR, and TCRdb kept only the in-frame ones, dropping some. Counted here are over 120,000 clones, around three fifths occurring once; the ten biggest clones make up roughly 6.7%. Patients with alopecia areata provided lesional scalp punch biopsies as well as peripheral blood. CDR1 is SNHLY, CDR2 FYNNEI, per germline. This CDR3 region has 13 residues. The V gene lost 2 bases and the J gene lost 3 bases, with 8 bases spanning the gap. The sequencing used CD4+ T cells sorted from blood, collected at week 0. This receptor was taken from a human donor with alopecia areata. The V gene is TRBV2, the J gene TRBJ2-7; D might be TRBD1 (5 bases). CDR3 protein: CASSELGLYEQYF. The CDR3 region has the DNA TGTGCCAGCAGTGAATTGGGGCTCTACGAGCAGTACTTC.